This T cell receptor (beta chain) derives from a study of glioma-infiltrating T cells. Broader study findings: Signature shared blood CDR3 motifs were enriched in low-divergence and depleted in high-divergence patients.

The iRepertoire nested amplicon-rescue multiplex PCR amplified TCR alpha and beta CDR3s from RNA. TCRdb called the multiplex PCR reads again in MiXCR, with one record for every CDR3 protein. This repertoire shows about 380,000 distinct CDR3 sequences, 41% found once; its top ten account for 12%. Worth noting for this clonotype: Its antigen is currently unknown. A single base separates this from a much larger clone, so it may be a read error.

Germline values: CDR1 SGHNT, CDR2 YYREEE (reference sequence). This CDR3 has 13 residues. Deletions cut 6 bases from V and 0 bases from J, with 9 bases between. The sequence was collected from a human donor with low-grade glioma or glioblastoma, undergoing nonglioma brain surgery, or in good health (not recorded which). The sample was glioma tissue, nonneoplastic brain tissue, or PBMCs (not recorded which). The gene calls are TRBV5-4 and TRBJ1-1, with D tentatively TRBD1 (5 bases). The CDR3 DNA reads TGTGCCAGCAATCCGGGACTGAACACTGAAGCTTTCTTT. Translated: CASNPGLNTEAFF.